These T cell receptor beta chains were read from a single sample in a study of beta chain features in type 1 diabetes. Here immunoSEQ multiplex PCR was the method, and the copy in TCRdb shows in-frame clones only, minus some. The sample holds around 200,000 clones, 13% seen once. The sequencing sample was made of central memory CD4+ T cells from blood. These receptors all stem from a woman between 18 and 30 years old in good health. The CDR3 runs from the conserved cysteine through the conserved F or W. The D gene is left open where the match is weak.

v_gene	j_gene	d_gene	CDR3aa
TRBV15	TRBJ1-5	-	CATSRDEAGQPQHF
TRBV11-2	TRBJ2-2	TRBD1	CASSSPTGFTGELFF
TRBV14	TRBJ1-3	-	CASSQPRGSGNTIYF
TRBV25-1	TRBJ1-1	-	CASSENRDNRNTEAFF
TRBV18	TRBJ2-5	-	CASSRGVQETQYF
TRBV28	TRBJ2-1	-	CASSLRWNEQFF
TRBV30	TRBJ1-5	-	CAWSGGDNQPQHF
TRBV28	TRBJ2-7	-	CASSTQGSSYEQYF
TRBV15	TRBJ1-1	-	CATSIRYEHTEAFF
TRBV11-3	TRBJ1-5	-	CASSLERGSNQPQHF
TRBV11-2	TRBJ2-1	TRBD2	CASSLHQTRAGGGRGQFF
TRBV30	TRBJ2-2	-	CAWSLGRSTGELFF
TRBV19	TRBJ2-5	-	CASSISGGETQYF
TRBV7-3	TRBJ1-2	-	CASSLGAGARSGYTF
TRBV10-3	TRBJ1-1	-	CAIRSAEGGNTEAFF
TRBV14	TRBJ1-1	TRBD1	CASSRSTGADTEAFF
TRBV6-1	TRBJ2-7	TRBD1	CASSTGGGYEQYF
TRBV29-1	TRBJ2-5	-	CSVEDYRGTNQETQYF
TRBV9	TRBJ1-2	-	CASSSNNYYGYTF
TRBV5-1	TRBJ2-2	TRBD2	CASSWNVLAGANTGELFF
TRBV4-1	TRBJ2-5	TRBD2	CASSQLAGYQETQYF
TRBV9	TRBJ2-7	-	CASSVGSGSTYEQYF
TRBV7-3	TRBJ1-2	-	CASSSPPLAGYTF
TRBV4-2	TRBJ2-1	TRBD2	CASSHFGRESSYNEQFF
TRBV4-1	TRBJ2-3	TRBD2	CASSQVDSGSLADTQYF
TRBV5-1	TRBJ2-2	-	CASRAEPNTGELFF
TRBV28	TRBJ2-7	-	CASSSNSERKQYF
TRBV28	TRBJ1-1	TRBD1	CASGLLTGRTAFF
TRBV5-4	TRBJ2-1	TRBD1	CASSPPGQGASEQFF
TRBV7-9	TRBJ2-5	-	CASSLVESGETQYF
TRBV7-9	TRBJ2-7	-	CASSFPSSDF
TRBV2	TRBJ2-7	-	CASIGDIAYEQYF
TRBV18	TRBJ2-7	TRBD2	CASSPPTSGSNEQYF
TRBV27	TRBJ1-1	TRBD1	CASSSTGVNTEAFF
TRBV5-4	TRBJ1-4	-	CASSSGQSNEKLFF
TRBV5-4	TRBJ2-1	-	CASSSDRRSYNEQFF
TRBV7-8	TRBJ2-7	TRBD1	CASSLDPGQGYEQYF
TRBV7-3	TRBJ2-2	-	CASSSNRATGELFF
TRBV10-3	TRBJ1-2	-	CAISESFPHFRTF
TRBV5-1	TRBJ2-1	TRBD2	CASTPIAGAYNEQFF
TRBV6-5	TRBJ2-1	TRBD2	CASKLTSGSNEQFF
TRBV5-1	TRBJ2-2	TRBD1	CASSLVPQGDTGELFF
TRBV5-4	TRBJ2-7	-	CASSLRSGQLYEQYF
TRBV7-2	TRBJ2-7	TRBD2	CASSPPKRGTYEQYF
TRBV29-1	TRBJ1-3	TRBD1	CSVGDRGLNTIYF
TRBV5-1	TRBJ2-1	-	CASSLSLGDNEQFF
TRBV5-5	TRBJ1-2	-	CASSTGAGAGYGYTF
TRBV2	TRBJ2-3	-	CASRVGTSTDTQYF
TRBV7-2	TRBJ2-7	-	CASGTGGSLYEQYF
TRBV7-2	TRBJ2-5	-	CASSLSHASQETQYF
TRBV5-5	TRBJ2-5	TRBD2	CASSLGLAGGGGETQYF
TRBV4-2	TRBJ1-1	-	CASSQPAGENTEAFF
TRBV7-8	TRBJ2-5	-	CASSRDIQETQYF
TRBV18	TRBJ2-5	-	CASSPRSGNQETQYF
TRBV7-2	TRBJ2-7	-	CASSGRTASHEQYF
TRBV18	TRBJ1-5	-	CASSPGEGANQPQHF
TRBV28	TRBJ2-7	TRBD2	CASSRAGAAREQYF
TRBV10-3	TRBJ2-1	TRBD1	CAIRRGQGDEQFF
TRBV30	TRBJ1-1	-	CACRVNTEAFF
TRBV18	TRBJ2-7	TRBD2	CASSPSGGSLTYKQYF